The clone carrying this T cell receptor beta chain showed up just once. Original data processing: Estimation of nucleated cell counts relied on the amplification of reference gene primers. Method: immunoSEQ multiplex PCR; TCRdb's copy keeps in-frame clones and lacks some. V and J calls plus clone size are reproduced from that table; the DNA served to infer D and trimming. The sample records 80,000 to 90,000 clones, over 75% being singletons. Germline CDR1 SNHLY, CDR2 FYNNEI. This CDR3 region has 17 residues. The junction had 11 bases not matched to a gene; V was cut back by 6 bases and J by 1 base. The data are from a study of blood T cell repertoires in COVID-19. Overall study context: Whether acute or convalescent, the COVID-19 samples came from the United States, Italy and Spain. Nucleic acid was either cDNA or gDNA, and it came from T cells, B-cell-depleted T cells, or PBMCs.

This receptor was obtained from a woman between 65 and 79 years old with acute or convalescent COVID-19. The chain uses TRBV2 and TRBJ2-2, with TRBD2 matching 7 bases. The sequenced material came from peripheral blood. CDR3 protein: CASRETSPYLNTGELFF. The CDR3 region has the DNA TGTGCCAGCAGGGAGACTAGCCCCTATTTGAACACCGGGGAGCTGTTTTTT.